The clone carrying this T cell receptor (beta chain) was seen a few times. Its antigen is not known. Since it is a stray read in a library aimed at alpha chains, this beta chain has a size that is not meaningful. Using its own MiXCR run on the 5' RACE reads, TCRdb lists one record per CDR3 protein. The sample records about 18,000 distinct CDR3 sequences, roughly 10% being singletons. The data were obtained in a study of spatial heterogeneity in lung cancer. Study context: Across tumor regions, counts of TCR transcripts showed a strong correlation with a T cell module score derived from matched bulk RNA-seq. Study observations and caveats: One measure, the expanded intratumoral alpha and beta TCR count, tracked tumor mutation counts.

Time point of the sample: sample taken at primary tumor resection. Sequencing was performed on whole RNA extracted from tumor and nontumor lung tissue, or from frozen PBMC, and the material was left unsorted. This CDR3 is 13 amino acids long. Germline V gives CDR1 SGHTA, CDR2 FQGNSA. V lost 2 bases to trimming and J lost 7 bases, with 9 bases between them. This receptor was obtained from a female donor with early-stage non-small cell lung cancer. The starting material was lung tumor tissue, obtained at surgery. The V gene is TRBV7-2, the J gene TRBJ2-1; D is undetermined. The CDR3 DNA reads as TGTGCCAGCAGCTTATTCACGAGGAATGAGCAGTTCTTC. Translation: CASSLFTRNEQFF.